Following are 27 T cell receptor beta chains from one sample sequenced in a study of T cells in tuberculosis. Clones were sequenced by immunoSEQ multiplex PCR, and TCRdb holds only the in-frame ones, with some missing. The table has some 31,000 clones, over 90% seen once; the top ten hold around 4.6%. Sequences were obtained from PBMCs. The source is a donor between 10 and 29 years old with latent tuberculosis or without tuberculosis infection.

The rearrangement uses TRBV4-1 and TRBJ1-2; no firm D call. From germline, CDR1 is MGHRA and CDR2 YSYEKL. V was trimmed by 0 bases and J by 1 base, leaving 9 bases between them. The CDR3 extends over 15 amino acids. CDR3 nucleotides: TGCGCCAGCAGCCAAGAACCGGGATATAACTATGGCTACACCTTC. Translating gives CASSQEPGYNYGYTF.

This sequence joins TRBV19 and TRBJ2-7; tentative D call: TRBD2 (7 bases). V lost 4 bases, J lost 6 bases, and 19 bases lay in between. The CDR3 covers 15 residues. Looked up from germline, CDR1 is LNHDA and CDR2 is SQIVND (reference sequence). DNA of the CDR3: TGTGCCAGTAGTAATGTGGCGGGGGCTCTCCGCGAGCAGTACTTC. Translated: CASSNVAGALREQYF. The variable domain in full, with the rest retrieved from reference TRBV19 and TRBJ2-7, is DGGITQSPKYLFRKEGQNVTLSCEQNLNHDAMYWYRQDPGQGLRLIYYSQIVNDFQKGDIAEGYSVSREKKESFPLTVTSAQKNPTAFYLCASSNVAGALREQYFGPGTRLTVT.

The V gene is TRBV19, the J gene TRBJ2-1, with D perhaps matching TRBD2 (6 bases). The V gene lost 4 bases and the J gene lost 5 bases, with 33 bases spanning the gap. CDR3 length: 21 amino acids. Germline CDR1 and CDR2: LNHDA and SQIVND (reference sequence). The CDR3, as DNA: TGTGCCAGTAGTACCCCTCTAGGGGAGGCGCGAATGGGCACAACGGACAATGAGCAGTTCTTC. Translating it yields CASSTPLGEARMGTTDNEQFF.

This chain joins TRBV4-3 and TRBJ2-1; 7 nucleotides match TRBD2. CDR1 LGHNA and CDR2 YSLEER come from the germline V gene. V lost 0 bases and J lost 6; bases outside the gene matches: 11. CDR3 size: 17 residues. This CDR3 is CASSQDYSGGPTNEQFF. The DNA for the CDR3 is TGCGCCAGCAGCCAAGATTACTCGGGGGGTCCGACCAATGAGCAGTTCTTC.

The chain joins TRBV6-6 to TRBJ1-1; D gene ambiguous. Trimming took 3 bases from V and 2 from J, leaving 7 bases between them. There are 13 residues in the CDR3. Germline lookup yields CDR1 MNHNY and CDR2 SVGAGI (reference sequence). CDR3 coding DNA: TGTGCCAGCAGTTATGAGGGTAACACTGAAGCTTTCTTT. Translating it yields CASSYEGNTEAFF.

The genes are TRBV6-5 and TRBJ2-3, with 9 positions matching TRBD2. CDR3 size: 15 residues. CDR1 and CDR2 (germline): MNHEY, SVGAGI. The ends lost 7 bases at V and 6 bases at J; junction bases unmatched: 11. The CDR3 here is CASKRGTSPSDTQYF. DNA of the CDR3: TGTGCCAGCAAAAGGGGGACTAGCCCCTCGGATACGCAGTATTTT.

V is TRBV7-8 and J is TRBJ2-1, with a weak D call TRBD2 (6 bases). This CDR3 has 16 amino acids. V was cut by 0 bases and J by 9 bases, with 18 bases left in between. CDR1 and CDR2 (germline): SGHVS, FQNEAQ. For the CDR3, the DNA is TGTGCCAGCAGCTTAGCCCCACTAGCCACTTGGGGTGAGCAGTTCTTC. This encodes CASSLAPLATWGEQFF. The full variable domain, in which reference TRBV7-8 and TRBJ2-1 provide the parts outside the CDR3, is GAGVSQSPRYKVAKRGQDVALRCDPISGHVSLFWYQQALGQGPEFLTYFQNEAQLDKSGLPSDRFFAERPEGSVSTLKIQRTQQEDSAVYLCASSLAPLATWGEQFFGPGTRLTVL.

The chain links TRBV5-8 to TRBJ1-5, with 7 bases fitting TRBD1. Germline CDR1 is SGHTS and CDR2 is YDEGEE. The CDR3 consists of 15 residues. J was trimmed by 0 bases and V by 4 bases; bases with no gene match: 4. CDR3 DNA sequence: TGTGCCAGCAGCGGGGGACAGCTTAGCAATCAGCCCCAGCATTTT. It translates to CASSGGQLSNQPQHF.

This clone was detected only once. The V gene is TRBV11-2, the J gene TRBJ2-3; D perhaps matches TRBD2 (6 bases). The CDR3 contains 14 residues. V was trimmed by 0 bases and J by 6 bases, leaving 10 bases between them. Germline CDR1 reads SGHAT; CDR2 reads FQNNGV. CDR3 region: CASSLEPAGDTQYF. In nucleotides, the CDR3 is TGTGCCAGCAGCTTAGAGCCGGCGGGGGATACGCAGTATTTT. Complete variable domain (other parts from reference TRBV11-2 and TRBJ2-3): EAGVAQSPRYKIIEKRQSVAFWCNPISGHATLYWYQQILGQGPKLLIQFQNNGVVDDSQLPKDRFSAERLKGVDSTLKIQPAKLEDSAVYLCASSLEPAGDTQYFGPGTRLTVL.

J is TRBJ1-4 and V is TRBV6-5; D might be TRBD1 (6 bases). There are 14 residues in the CDR3. V lost 0 bases and J 7 bases, leaving 9 bases between the germline ends. CDR1 and CDR2 from the germline V gene are MNHEY and SVGAGI. CDR3: CASSYSLGGEKLFF. For the CDR3, the DNA is TGTGCCAGCAGTTACTCATTAGGGGGTGAAAAACTGTTTTTT.

As to this clone: The sample contains more than one DNA sequence encoding this CDR3. This sequence joins TRBV2 and TRBJ2-7; 14 nucleotides align to TRBD2. The CDR3 length is 13 residues. CDR1 SNHLY and CDR2 FYNNEI come from the germline V gene. The V and J ends lost 9 bases and 4 bases, in that order; junction bases with no gene match: 2. The CDR3 here is CASGTSGSYEQYF. CDR3 nucleotide sequence: TGTGCCAGTGGGACTAGCGGGAGTTACGAGCAGTACTTC. Using reference TRBV2 and TRBJ2-7 for the parts outside the CDR3, the full variable domain is EPEVTQTPSHQVTQMGQEVILRCVPISNHLYFYWYRQILGQKVEFLVSFYNNEISEKSEIFDDQFSVERPDGSNFTLKIRSTKLEDSAMYFCASGTSGSYEQYFGPGTRLTVT.

The chain combines TRBV6-1 with TRBJ1-2; TRBD1 matches 8 bases. Per the germline V gene, CDR1 is MNHNS and CDR2 is SASEGT. J was trimmed by 2 bases and V by 1 base; bases with no gene match: 0. This CDR3 contains 14 residues. The CDR3 loop reads CASSEGDRNYGYTF. CDR3 sequence (DNA): TGTGCCAGCAGTGAAGGGGACAGGAACTATGGCTACACCTTC.

This chain connects TRBV9 to TRBJ2-1, with 10 bases identical to TRBD2. CDR3 length: 15 residues. Germline V CDR1 and CDR2: SGDLS, YYNGEE. Trimming cost V 3 bases and J 7 bases; bases outside gene matches: 7. CDR3 amino acids: CASSESGGALNEQFF. In DNA, the CDR3 is TGTGCCAGCAGCGAAAGCGGGGGGGCCTTGAATGAGCAGTTCTTC. Together with reference TRBV9 and TRBJ2-1, the CDR3 gives the full variable domain: DSGVTQTPKHLITATGQRVTLRCSPRSGDLSVYWYQQSLDQGLQFLIQYYNGEERAKGNILERFSAQQFPDLHSELNLSSLELGDSALYFCASSESGGALNEQFFGPGTRLTVL.

The V and J genes are TRBV2 and TRBJ2-3, with 8 bases fitting TRBD2. With V trimmed by 5 bases and J by 3 bases, 7 bases remained unmatched. The germline V gene has CDR1 SNHLY and CDR2 FYNNEI. CDR3 length equals 15 residues. In DNA, the CDR3 is TGTGCCAGCAGTTTGAGGAGCGGGAGAACAGATACGCAGTATTTT. Protein: CASSLRSGRTDTQYF.

The chain recombines TRBV7-2 with TRBJ2-7, with D unresolved. The CDR3 length is 11 residues. Germline V CDR1 and CDR2: SGHTA, FQGNSA. Trimming left V 4 bases short and J 6 bases short, with 7 bases between. The DNA of the CDR3 is TGTGCCAGCAGCTCGTATTCCGAGCAGTACTTC. It codes for CASSSYSEQYF.

The gene calls are TRBV28 and TRBJ1-2, with no clear D. V was clipped by 2 bases and J by 3 bases, with 7 bases between them. This CDR3 is 13 amino acids long. The germline V gene encodes CDR1 MDHEN and CDR2 SYDVKM. DNA of the CDR3: TGTGCCAGCAGTTTAGATACTCACTATGGCTACACCTTC. The encoded protein is CASSLDTHYGYTF.

This clone showed up just once. This CDR3 is CASSQDSYEQYF. Here the CDR3 DNA reads TGTGCCAGCAGCCAGGACAGCTACGAGCAGTACTTC. The chain couples TRBV7-6 to TRBJ2-7; D perhaps matches TRBD1 (6 bases). Germline V gene sequence: CDR1 SGHVS, CDR2 FNYEAQ. Trimming shortened V by 5 bases and J by 3 bases, and 8 bases separated the two germline ends. The CDR3 loop spans 12 amino acids.

This clone was seen just once. The genes are TRBV5-1 and TRBJ2-7; the D is unclear. The CDR3 consists of 14 residues. In germline, CDR1 is SGHRS, CDR2 YFSETQ. V dropped 0 bases and J dropped 2 bases, with 9 bases sitting between them. The CDR3 loop is CASSLGATAYEQYF. The CDR3, as DNA: TGCGCCAGCAGCTTGGGCGCCACAGCCTACGAGCAGTACTTC.

CDR3 bases: TGTGCCAGCAGCCCCGCTAGCGGGGGAACAGATACGCAGTATTTT. This codes for CASSPASGGTDTQYF. The V call is TRBV7-9, the J call TRBJ2-3; TRBD2 matches 10 bases. The germline V gene has CDR1 SEHNR and CDR2 FQNEAQ (reference sequence). V lost 5 bases, J lost 3 bases, and 5 bases stayed unmatched. The CDR3 contains 15 residues.

This clone was counted a single time. The chain has TRBV4-2 and TRBJ2-7; the match to TRBD2 covers 7 bases. The germline gives CDR1 LGHNA, CDR2 YNFKEQ. This CDR3 comprises 16 residues. Unmatched junction bases numbered 8, after V lost 0 bases and J lost 3 bases. DNA for the CDR3: TGTGCCAGCAGCCAAGACCGGACTAGTCTGTACTACGAGCAGTACTTC. Its translation: CASSQDRTSLYYEQYF.

The chain carries TRBV6-5 and TRBJ1-1, with D hard to call. Germline V gene sequence: CDR1 MNHEY, CDR2 SVGAGI. The CDR3 is 14 amino acids. V was pared by 5 bases and J by 11 bases, with 21 bases between. The CDR3, as DNA: TGTGCCAGCAGTAAGCAGCTAGGTTCGGGTCATGCTTTCTTT. It is translated as CASSKQLGSGHAFF.

The chain uses TRBV28 and TRBJ2-7; 10 bases align to TRBD1. The CDR3 runs to 16 residues. Germline lookup yields CDR1 MDHEN and CDR2 SYDVKM. Trimming removed 6 bases from V and 2 bases from J; junction bases left unmatched: 10. CDR3 sequence: CASSYIVGTGAYEQYF. CDR3 nucleotides: TGTGCCAGCAGCTATATTGTGGGGACAGGGGCCTACGAGCAGTACTTC.

V usage is TRBV5-1 and J usage is TRBJ2-3; no clear D. The germline V gene encodes CDR1 SGHRS and CDR2 YFSETQ. The CDR3 loop spans 14 amino acids. Trimming removed 0 bases from V and 4 bases from J, with 9 bases in between. The CDR3: CASSLGRTADTQYF. CDR3 DNA: TGCGCCAGCAGCTTGGGGAGAACCGCAGATACGCAGTATTTT.

The V and J genes are TRBV7-2 and TRBJ2-1; TRBD2 matches at 11 bases. CDR3 length: 18 residues. V lost 5 bases, J lost 1 base, and 10 bases stayed unmatched. CDR1 is SGHTA and CDR2 is FQGNSA in the germline V gene. The CDR3 nucleotides are TGTGCCAGCAGCCCACCCCCCGGGACTAGCGGTTCCTACAATGAGCAGTTCTTC. It translates to CASSPPPGTSGSYNEQFF.

The V and J genes are TRBV10-2 and TRBJ1-2, with 8 bases that match TRBD1. This CDR3 has 14 residues. Germline V gives CDR1 WSHSY, CDR2 SAAADI. J was trimmed by 6 bases and V by 6 bases; bases with no gene match: 9. For the CDR3, the DNA is TGCGCCAGCAGCCCAGGGTGGACAGGGCATGGCTACACCTTC. Translation: CASSPGWTGHGYTF.

The V and J genes are TRBV7-9 and TRBJ2-7; 9 nucleotides align to TRBD1. With V trimmed by 5 bases and J by 5 bases, 10 bases remained unmatched. The CDR3 spans 15 residues. Germline V gives CDR1 SEHNR, CDR2 FQNEAQ (reference sequence). CDR3 residues: CASSLAGTGFHEQYF. CDR3 nucleotides: TGTGCCAGCAGCCTGGCCGGGACAGGGTTCCACGAGCAGTACTTC.

The genes are TRBV4-3 and TRBJ2-7; 8 nucleotides match TRBD1. Germline V gene sequence: CDR1 LGHNA, CDR2 YSLEER. The CDR3 is 16 amino acids. The junction had 11 bases not matched to a gene; V was cut back by 1 base and J by 6 bases. CDR3 coding DNA: TGCGCCAGCAGCCAAGGACCGGGACAGGTCTCCGCCGAGCAGTACTTC. It specifies CASSQGPGQVSAEQYF.